This T cell receptor beta chain was sequenced for a study of cytotoxic CD8 clonotypes in ibrutinib-treated CLL. Data came from immunoSEQ multiplex PCR; TCRdb stores just in-frame clones and leaves some out. Here the sample spans approximately 100,000 clones, roughly 60% being singletons. This clonotype originated in a human donor with chronic lymphocytic leukemia. Here the sequenced sample was PBMCs, taken after 24 months of ibrutinib treatment.

CDR3 in amino acids: CASSPRSANTGELFF. In DNA form, the CDR3 reads TGTGCCAGCAGCCCCCGGTCGGCGAACACCGGGGAGCTGTTTTTT. The chain recombines TRBV9 with TRBJ2-2; D is uncertain. Germline V CDR1 and CDR2: SGDLS, YYNGEE. The CDR3 runs to 15 residues. The germline V and J ends were trimmed by 4 bases and 0 bases, with 10 bases remaining between them.